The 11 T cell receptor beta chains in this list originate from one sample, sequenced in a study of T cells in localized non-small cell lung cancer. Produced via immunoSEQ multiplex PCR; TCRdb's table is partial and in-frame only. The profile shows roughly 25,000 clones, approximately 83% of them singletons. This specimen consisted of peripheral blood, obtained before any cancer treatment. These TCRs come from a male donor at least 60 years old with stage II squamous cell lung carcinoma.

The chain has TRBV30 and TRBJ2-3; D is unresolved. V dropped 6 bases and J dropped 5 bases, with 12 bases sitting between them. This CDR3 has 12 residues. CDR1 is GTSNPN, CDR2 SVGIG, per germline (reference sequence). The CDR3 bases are TGTGCCTGCCAAATTCGAAGAGATACGCAGTATTTT. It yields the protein CACQIRRDTQYF.

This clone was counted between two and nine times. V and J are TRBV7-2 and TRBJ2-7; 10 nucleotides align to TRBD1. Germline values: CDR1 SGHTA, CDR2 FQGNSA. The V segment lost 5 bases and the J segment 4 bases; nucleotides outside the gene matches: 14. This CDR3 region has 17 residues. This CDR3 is CASSPHASGTGAYEQYF. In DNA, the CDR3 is TGTGCCAGCAGCCCGCACGCCTCCGGGACAGGGGCATACGAGCAGTACTTC.

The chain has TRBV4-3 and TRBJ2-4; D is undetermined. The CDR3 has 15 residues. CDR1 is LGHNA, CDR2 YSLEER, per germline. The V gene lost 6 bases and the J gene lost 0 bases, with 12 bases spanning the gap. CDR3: CASRPNTVAKNIQYF. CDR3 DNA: TGCGCCAGCAGACCAAACACGGTAGCCAAAAACATTCAGTACTTC.

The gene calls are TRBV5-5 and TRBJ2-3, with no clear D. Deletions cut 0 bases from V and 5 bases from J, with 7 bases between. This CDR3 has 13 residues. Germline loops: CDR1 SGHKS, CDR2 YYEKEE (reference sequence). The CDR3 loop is CASSLGGKDTQYF. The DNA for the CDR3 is TGTGCCAGCAGCTTGGGAGGTAAAGATACGCAGTATTTT.

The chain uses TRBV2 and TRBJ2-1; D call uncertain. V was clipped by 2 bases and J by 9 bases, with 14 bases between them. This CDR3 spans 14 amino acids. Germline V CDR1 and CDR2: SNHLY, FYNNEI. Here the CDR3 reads CASSESWGQVEQFF. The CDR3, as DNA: TGTGCCAGCAGTGAAAGTTGGGGTCAGGTTGAGCAGTTCTTC.

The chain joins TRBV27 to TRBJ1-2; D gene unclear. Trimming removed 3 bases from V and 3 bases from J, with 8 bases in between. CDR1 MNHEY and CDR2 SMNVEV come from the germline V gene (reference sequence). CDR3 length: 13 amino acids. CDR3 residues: CASSFIGDYGYTF. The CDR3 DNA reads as TGTGCCAGCAGTTTCATCGGGGACTATGGCTACACCTTC.

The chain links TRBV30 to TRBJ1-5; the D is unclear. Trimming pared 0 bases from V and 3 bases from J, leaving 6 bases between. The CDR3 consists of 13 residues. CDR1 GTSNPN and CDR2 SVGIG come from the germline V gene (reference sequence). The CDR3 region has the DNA TGTGCCTGGAGTGTGACCCCCAATCAGCCCCAGCATTTT. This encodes CAWSVTPNQPQHF. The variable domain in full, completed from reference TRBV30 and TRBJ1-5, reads SQTIHQWPATLVQPVGSPLSLECTVEGTSNPNLYWYRQAAGRGLQLLFYSVGIGQISSEVPQNLSASRPQDRQFILSSKKLLLSDSGFYLCAWSVTPNQPQHFGDGTRLSIL.

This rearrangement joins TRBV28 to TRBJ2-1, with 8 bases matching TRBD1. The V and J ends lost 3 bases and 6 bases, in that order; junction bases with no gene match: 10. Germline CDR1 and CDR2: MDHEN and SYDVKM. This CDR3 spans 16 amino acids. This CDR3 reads CASSFPKTGAPNEQFF. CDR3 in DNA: TGTGCCAGCAGTTTCCCGAAGACAGGGGCACCCAATGAGCAGTTCTTC.

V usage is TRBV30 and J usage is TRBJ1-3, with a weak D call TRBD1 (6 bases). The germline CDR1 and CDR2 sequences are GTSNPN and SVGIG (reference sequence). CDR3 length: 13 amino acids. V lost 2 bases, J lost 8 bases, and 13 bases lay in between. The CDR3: CAWSREGGDTIYF. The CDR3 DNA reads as TGTGCCTGGAGTAGAGAAGGGGGGGACACCATATATTTT.

CDR3 in amino acids: CAISEFMARQQFF. CDR3 nucleotides: TGTGCCATCAGTGAGTTTATGGCGAGGCAGCAGTTCTTC. The chain combines TRBV10-3 with TRBJ2-1; the D is unclear. The CDR3 totals 13 residues. Trimming removed 1 base from V and 11 bases from J, with 12 bases in between. Germline V CDR1 and CDR2: ENHRY, SYGVKD.

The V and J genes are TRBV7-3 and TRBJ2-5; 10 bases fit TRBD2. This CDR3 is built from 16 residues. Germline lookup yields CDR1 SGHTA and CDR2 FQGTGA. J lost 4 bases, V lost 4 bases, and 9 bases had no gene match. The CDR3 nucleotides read TGTGCCAGCAGCTCATTAGCGGGGGGATTAGGAGAGACCCAGTACTTC. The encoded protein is CASSSLAGGLGETQYF. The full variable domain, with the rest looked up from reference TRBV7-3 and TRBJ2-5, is GAGVSQTPSNKVTEKGKYVELRCDPISGHTALYWYRQSLGQGPEFLIYFQGTGAADDSGLPNDRFFAVRPEGSVSTLKIQRTERGDSAVYLCASSSLAGGLGETQYFGPGTRLLVL.